In its sample, the clone carrying this T cell receptor beta chain was seen a few times. TCRdb redid the calling of the 5' RACE reads with MiXCR, one entry per CDR3 protein. The repertoire holds approximately 240,000 distinct CDR3 sequences, with roughly 13% as singletons. The data belong to a study of identical twins. CDR1 and CDR2 from the germline V gene are SGHAT and FQNNGV. V was shortened by 3 bases and J by 7 bases, with 10 bases between the two germline ends. CDR3 length equals 13 residues. V is TRBV11-2 and J is TRBJ1-5, with D possibly matching TRBD1 (5 bases). The sequence derives from a woman between 18 and 30 years old in good health. Sequenced: memory (CD45RO+) T cells sorted from blood. The CDR3 reads CASSFSREQPQHF. CDR3 DNA sequence: TGTGCCAGCAGCTTCTCCAGGGAACAGCCCCAGCATTTT.